The source of this TCR beta chain is a study of blood T cell repertoires in COVID-19. Across the study: Acute and convalescent COVID-19 samples came from the United States, Italy and Spain. PBMCs, B-cell-depleted T cells, or T cells were the source of the cDNA or gDNA that made up the material.

Seattle researchers signed up patients amid active infection and tracked them longitudinally. V was trimmed by 5 bases and J by 7 bases, leaving 12 bases between them. The germline V gene has CDR1 SGDLS and CDR2 YYNGEE. This CDR3 is 12 amino acids long. This table comes from immunoSEQ multiplex PCR, and its TCRdb copy is limited to in-frame clones, with some not included. The sample includes over 60,000 clones, 90% of them seen just once. The clonotype originates from a man between 45 and 60 years old with COVID-19, enrolled during active disease. Sequences were obtained from peripheral blood. V gene TRBV9 combines with J gene TRBJ1-2; tentatively, D is TRBD1 (5 bases). The CDR3 DNA reads as TGTGCCAGCAGTAACAGGAATGCTGGCTACACCTTC. Amino acids: CASSNRNAGYTF.